This is a list of T cell receptor beta chains from one sample in a study of glioma-infiltrating T cells. TCRdb passed the multiplex PCR reads through MiXCR, listing each CDR3 protein once. The top ten clones hold over 15% of a sample with about 140,000 distinct CDR3 sequences, about two fifths of them seen once. Sequencing used glioma tissue, nonneoplastic brain tissue, or PBMCs (not recorded which). The receptors shown here come from a human donor with low-grade glioma or glioblastoma, undergoing nonglioma brain surgery, or in good health (not recorded which). The CDR3 runs from the conserved cysteine through the conserved F or W. D genes are given only for firm matches. Expanded clones get a size class; other rows say once, few or many, or leave the size out.

CDR3: CASSPDPQVGMRSPLHF
DNA: TGTGCCAGCAGCCCCGATCCCCAGGTAGGAATGCGATCACCCCTCCACTTT
size: NA
J: TRBJ1-6
D: NA
V: TRBV4-2

CDR3: CASSPRATSYNSPLHF
DNA: TGTGCCAGCAGTCCACGGGCCACCAGCTATAATTCACCCCTCCACTTT
size: few
J: TRBJ1-6
D: NA
V: TRBV6-6

CDR3: CSANTDTGELFF
DNA: TGCAGTGCAAACACTGACACCGGGGAGCTGTTTTTT
size: NA
J: TRBJ2-2
D: NA
V: TRBV20-1

CDR3: CASSFGSDYGYTF
DNA: TGTGCCAGCAGCTTCGGGTCAGACTATGGCTACACCTTC
size: NA
J: TRBJ1-2
D: NA
V: TRBV7-2

CDR3: CASRGGETQYF
DNA: TGTGCCAGCAGGGGGGGAGAGACCCAGTACTTC
size: few
J: TRBJ2-5
D: NA
V: TRBV6-2/TRBV6-3

CDR3: CASSLALGGPYEQYF
DNA: TGTGCCAGCAGCTTAGCGCTGGGGGGACCCTACGAGCAGTACTTC
size: NA
J: TRBJ2-7
D: NA
V: TRBV7-8

CDR3: CASSPLAGGVKTQYF
DNA: TGTGCCAGCAGCCCACTAGCGGGAGGGGTCAAGACGCAGTATTTT
size: NA
J: TRBJ2-3
D: TRBD2
V: TRBV7-9

CDR3: CASSLTGVVTGELFF
DNA: TGTGCCAGCAGTTTGACGGGAGTGGTCACCGGGGAGCTGTTTTTT
size: NA
J: TRBJ2-2
D: NA
V: TRBV28

CDR3: CASSSWGTTNEKLFF
DNA: TGTGCCAGCAGTTCGTGGGGGACAACTAATGAAAAACTGTTTTTT
size: NA
J: TRBJ1-4
D: NA
V: TRBV6-1

CDR3: CASYQKTQYF
DNA: TGTGCCAGCTACCAAAAGACCCAGTACTTC
size: NA
J: TRBJ2-5
D: NA
V: TRBV18

CDR3: CSAGLSFYEQYF
DNA: TGCAGTGCAGGTCTCAGCTTTTACGAGCAGTACTTC
size: many
J: TRBJ2-7
D: NA
V: TRBV20-1

CDR3: CSASNRNEQFF
DNA: TGCAGTGCTAGCAATCGCAATGAGCAGTTCTTC
size: few
J: TRBJ2-1
D: NA
V: TRBV20-1